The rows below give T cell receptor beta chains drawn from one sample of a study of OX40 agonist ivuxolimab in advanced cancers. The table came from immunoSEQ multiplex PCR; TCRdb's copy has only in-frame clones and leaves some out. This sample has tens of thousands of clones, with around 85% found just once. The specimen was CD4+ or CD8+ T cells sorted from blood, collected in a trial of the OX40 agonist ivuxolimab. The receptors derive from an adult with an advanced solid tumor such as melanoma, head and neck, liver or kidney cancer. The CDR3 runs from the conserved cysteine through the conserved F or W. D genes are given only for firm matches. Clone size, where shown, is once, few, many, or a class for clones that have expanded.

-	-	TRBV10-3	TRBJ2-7	CAISQGFEYEQYF	TGTGCCATCAGTCAGGGATTCGAGTACGAGCAGTACTTC
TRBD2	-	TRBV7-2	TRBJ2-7	CASSLRLAGAGEQYF	TGTGCCAGCAGCCTAAGACTAGCGGGGGCGGGGGAGCAGTACTTC
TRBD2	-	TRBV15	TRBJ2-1	CATSRDRLRGDEQFF	TGTGCCACCAGCAGAGATCGGTTACGGGGGGATGAGCAGTTCTTC
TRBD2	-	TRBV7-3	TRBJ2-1	CASSRISAGVRDEQFF	TGTGCCAGCAGCCGGATCTCCGCGGGGGTCCGGGATGAGCAGTTCTTC
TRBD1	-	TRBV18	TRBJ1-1	CASSHRQGGNTEAFF	TGTGCCAGCTCACACCGACAGGGGGGGAACACTGAAGCTTTCTTT
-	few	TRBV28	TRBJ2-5	CASRGPTETQYF	TGTGCCAGCAGGGGTCCAACGGAGACCCAGTACTTC
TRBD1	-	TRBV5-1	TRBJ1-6	CASSLATGGNSPLHF	TGCGCCAGCAGCTTGGCGACAGGGGGTAATTCACCCCTCCACTTT
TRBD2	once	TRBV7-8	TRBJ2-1	CASSSVIRRGGSGGHNEQFF	TGTGCCAGCAGCTCGGTTATACGGAGGGGCGGGAGCGGGGGTCACAATGAGCAGTTCTTC
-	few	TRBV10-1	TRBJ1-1	CASSLDPQGEAFF	TGCGCCAGCAGTCTTGACCCTCAGGGTGAAGCTTTCTTT
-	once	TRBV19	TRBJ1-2	CASTVEPYGYTF	TGTGCCAGTACGGTAGAACCGTATGGCTACACCTTC
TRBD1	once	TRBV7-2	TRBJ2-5	CASSRTGRETQYF	TGTGCCAGCAGCCGGACAGGGAGAGAGACCCAGTACTTC
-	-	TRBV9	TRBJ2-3	CASSVSTKGTDTQYF	TGTGCCAGCAGCGTAAGCACCAAGGGAACAGATACGCAGTATTTT
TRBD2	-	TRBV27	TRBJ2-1	CASSLSSRASGGAGSYNEQFF	TGTGCCAGCAGTTTATCGTCGAGGGCTAGCGGGGGGGCTGGGTCCTACAATGAGCAGTTCTTC
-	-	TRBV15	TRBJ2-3	CATSRNSGGADTQYF	TGTGCCACCAGCAGAAACTCAGGGGGGGCAGATACGCAGTATTTT
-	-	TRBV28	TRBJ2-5	CASRPPGRLLETQYF	TGTGCCAGCAGGCCTCCGGGACGCCTGTTGGAGACCCAGTACTTC
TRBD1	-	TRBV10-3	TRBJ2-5	CAISESGQAETQYF	TGTGCCATCAGTGAGTCTGGACAGGCAGAGACCCAGTACTTC
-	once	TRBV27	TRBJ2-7	CASSLTGREKQYF	TGTGCCAGCAGCCTTACAGGGAGGGAGAAGCAGTACTTC
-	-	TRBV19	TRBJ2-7	CASSLRDGTYEQYF	TGTGCCAGTAGTCTCCGGGACGGGACCTACGAGCAGTACTTC
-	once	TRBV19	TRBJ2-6	CATLVGVHSGANVLTF	TGTGCCACCCTTGTTGGGGTTCACTCTGGGGCCAACGTCCTGACTTTC
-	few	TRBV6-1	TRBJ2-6	CASSVAGANVLTF	TGTGCCAGCAGTGTGGCCGGGGCCAACGTCCTGACTTTC
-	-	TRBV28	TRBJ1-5	CASSLGRGDPQPQHF	TGTGCCAGCAGTTTAGGCAGGGGAGATCCTCAGCCCCAGCATTTT
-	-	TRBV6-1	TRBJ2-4	CASSDLPFQYF	TGTGCCAGCAGTGATCTTCCTTTTCAGTACTTC